These T cell receptor beta chains were read from a single sample in a study of spatial heterogeneity in lung cancer. MiXCR, applied by TCRdb to the 5' RACE reads, yields one record per CDR3 protein. This table holds 1,600 or so distinct CDR3 sequences, 5% to 6.5% found once. Sequencing was performed on normal lung tissue next to the tumor, taken at surgery. The source of these receptors is a female donor with early-stage non-small cell lung cancer. CDR3s include the opening cysteine and the closing phenylalanine or tryptophan. A D gene is named only where the DNA matches it firmly. For some rows the clone size is stated as once, few or many, or as a class when expanded; others skip it.

size: medium-sized
D: .
J: TRBJ1-1
V: TRBV5-1
CDR3: CASSKDRGNTEAFF
DNA: TGCGCCAGCAGCAAGGACCGAGGGAACACTGAAGCTTTCTTT

size: medium-sized
D: TRBD2
J: TRBJ2-5
V: TRBV28
CDR3: CASSFGGGPKETQYF
DNA: TGTGCCAGCAGTTTCGGCGGGGGGCCTAAAGAGACCCAGTACTTC

size: medium-sized
D: .
J: TRBJ1-1
V: TRBV7-9
CDR3: CASRPDGPEAFF
DNA: TGTGCCAGCAGACCAGACGGACCTGAAGCTTTCTTT

size: medium-sized
D: TRBD2
J: TRBJ2-3
V: TRBV6-5
CDR3: CASSYSAGGADTQYF
DNA: TGTGCCAGCAGTTACTCGGCGGGGGGCGCAGATACGCAGTATTTT

size: large
D: TRBD1
J: TRBJ2-6
V: TRBV10-3
CDR3: CAIGQGTANSGANVLTF
DNA: TGTGCCATCGGCCAGGGGACAGCGAATTCTGGGGCCAACGTCCTGACTTTC

size: many
D: .
J: TRBJ2-6
V: TRBV23-1
CDR3: CASSQGQSPLFNRDSSGANVLTF
DNA: TGCGCCAGCAGTCAGGGTCAATCCCCCCTCTTTAACAGGGACTCCTCTGGGGCCAACGTCCTGACTTTC

size: many
D: .
J: TRBJ2-5
V: TRBV6-6
CDR3: CASSLNGGAETQYF
DNA: TGTGCCAGCAGTTTAAATGGGGGCGCAGAGACCCAGTACTTC

size: many
D: .
J: TRBJ1-1
V: TRBV7-8
CDR3: CVSSFTTRNENTEAFF
DNA: TGTGTCAGCAGCTTTACTACACGTAATGAGAACACTGAAGCTTTCTTT

size: many
D: .
J: TRBJ1-2
V: TRBV3-1
CDR3: CASSQGNPGPYGYTF
DNA: TGTGCCAGCAGCCAAGGGAACCCGGGCCCCTATGGCTACACCTTC

size: many
D: TRBD1
J: TRBJ1-5
V: TRBV7-6
CDR3: CASSFRTGPNQPQHF
DNA: TGTGCCAGCAGCTTTCGGACAGGGCCCAATCAGCCCCAGCATTTT

size: .
D: TRBD2
J: TRBJ2-1
V: TRBV19
CDR3: CASTKAGGLDEQFF
DNA: TGTGCCAGTACCAAAGCGGGAGGGCTCGATGAGCAGTTCTTC

size: medium-sized
D: .
J: TRBJ2-3
V: TRBV2
CDR3: CASSFSLAGDTQYF
DNA: TGTGCCAGCAGCTTTTCCCTAGCCGGAGATACGCAGTATTTT

size: medium-sized
D: TRBD1
J: TRBJ2-5
V: TRBV6-5
CDR3: CASSFGTGRGRETQYF
DNA: TGTGCCAGCAGTTTCGGGACAGGCCGGGGACGGGAGACCCAGTACTTC

size: medium-sized
D: .
J: TRBJ2-5
V: TRBV2
CDR3: CASSGEAETQYF
DNA: TGTGCCAGCAGTGGGGAGGCGGAGACCCAGTACTTC

size: large
D: .
J: TRBJ1-5
V: TRBV7-2
CDR3: CASSSTREQPQHF
DNA: TGTGCCAGCAGCTCGACCAGGGAACAGCCCCAGCATTTT

size: .
D: .
J: TRBJ1-2
V: TRBV3-1
CDR3: CASSQVRGFSF
DNA: TGTGCCAGCAGCCAAGTGAGGGGGTTTAGCTTC

size: medium-sized
D: .
J: TRBJ2-3
V: TRBV5-8
CDR3: CASSLKGGVGTDTQYF
DNA: TGTGCCAGCAGCTTGAAGGGGGGCGTGGGCACAGATACGCAGTATTTT

size: medium-sized
D: .
J: TRBJ1-1
V: TRBV7-9
CDR3: CASSVQGNTEAFF
DNA: TGTGCCAGCAGCGTACAGGGGAACACTGAAGCTTTCTTT

size: medium-sized
D: TRBD2
J: TRBJ2-3
V: TRBV2
CDR3: CASGSTSGIADTQYF
DNA: TGTGCCAGCGGGTCCACTAGCGGGATCGCAGATACGCAGTATTTT

size: many
D: .
J: TRBJ2-1
V: TRBV4-2
CDR3: CASSRTASAPYNEQFF
DNA: TGTGCCAGCAGCCGAACGGCCAGCGCCCCCTACAATGAGCAGTTCTTC

size: medium-sized
D: TRBD2
J: TRBJ2-3
V: TRBV6-1
CDR3: CASSRTSAYTQYF
DNA: TGTGCCAGCAGCCGGACTAGCGCTTATACGCAGTATTTT

size: large
D: TRBD1
J: TRBJ1-5
V: TRBV7-8
CDR3: CASSPETGWAQPQHF
DNA: TGTGCCAGCAGTCCTGAGACAGGGTGGGCTCAGCCCCAGCATTTT

size: medium-sized
D: .
J: TRBJ2-5
V: TRBV24-1
CDR3: CATSDGETQYF
DNA: TGTGCCACCAGTGACGGGGAGACCCAGTACTTC

size: large
D: TRBD2
J: TRBJ2-5
V: TRBV7-2
CDR3: CASSPGTSGEETQYF
DNA: TGTGCCAGCAGCCCAGGGACTAGCGGGGAAGAGACCCAGTACTTC

size: medium-sized
D: .
J: TRBJ2-2
V: TRBV19
CDR3: CATKQLKTGPNAGELFF
DNA: TGTGCCACCAAACAGCTTAAAACAGGGCCCAACGCCGGGGAGCTGTTTTTT

size: large
D: .
J: TRBJ1-1
V: TRBV12-3/TRBV12-4
CDR3: CASSLKELNTEAFF
DNA: TGTGCCAGCAGTTTAAAGGAATTGAACACTGAAGCTTTCTTT

size: medium-sized
D: .
J: TRBJ1-2
V: TRBV28
CDR3: CASRSTADYTF
DNA: TGTGCCAGCAGATCGACAGCAGACTACACCTTC

size: large
D: TRBD1
J: TRBJ2-1
V: TRBV3-1
CDR3: CASSRPTGARFF
DNA: TGTGCCAGCAGCCGACCGACAGGGGCGCGGTTCTTC

size: medium-sized
D: TRBD1
J: TRBJ1-1
V: TRBV7-9
CDR3: CASSLNTGGTEAFF
DNA: TGTGCCAGCAGTCTAAATACAGGGGGCACTGAAGCTTTCTTT

size: medium-sized
D: .
J: TRBJ1-1
V: TRBV27
CDR3: CASRAIGTEAFF
DNA: TGTGCCAGCAGGGCTATTGGGACTGAAGCTTTCTTT

size: many
D: .
J: TRBJ2-4
V: TRBV27
CDR3: CASSGAGTAKNIQYF
DNA: TGTGCCAGCAGTGGGGCGGGGACAGCTAAAAACATTCAGTACTTC

size: .
D: TRBD2
J: TRBJ2-1
V: TRBV11-3
CDR3: CASSLGGGANNEQFF
DNA: TGTGCCAGCAGCTTAGGCGGGGGGGCAAACAATGAGCAGTTCTTC